The TCR beta chain described here comes from a study of shared clonotypes between healthy human individuals. About the study: CD4 naive and CD4 memory each took three plates per donor, while CD8 naive took two and CD8 memory one.

The study, taken as a whole, reports: Among donors, sharing of clonotypes was expected to be affected by sequencing depth.

Points on this clone: The antigen is undetermined.

Libraries were prepared by immunoSEQ multiplex PCR; TCRdb keeps only in-frame clonotypes and omits some of them. The sample records approximately 2,000,000 clones, 93% being singletons. Germline loops: CDR1 SEHNR, CDR2 FQNEAQ (reference sequence). The CDR3 runs to 15 residues. The germline V and J ends were trimmed by 5 bases and 0 bases, with 14 bases remaining between them. CD45RO-negative, CCR7-selected cells formed the naive CD8 fraction, which excluded terminally differentiated effector memory CD45RA+ cells. The sequenced sample consisted of naive CD8+ T cells from PBMCs. This chain joins TRBV7-9 and TRBJ2-7; perhaps TRBD2 as D (6 bases). The TCR originated in a man between 18 and 29 years old in good health. Some clones in this sample may be carry-over from other donors' samples. The CDR3 protein is CASSQLRDSSYEQYF. The CDR3 bases are TGTGCCAGCAGCCAACTCCGGGACTCCTCCTACGAGCAGTACTTC.